A selection of T cell receptor beta chains follows, all from one sample in a study of molecular identifiers for immune sequencing clone quantification. One entry per CDR3 protein, called by TCRdb with MiXCR from the PCR reads. The sample shows 60,000 to 80,000 distinct CDR3 sequences, less than 20% of them seen only once. Material: naive CD8+ T cells from blood, with Jurkat cell RNA spiked in. These receptors were taken from a human donor in good health. Some libraries in this study had Jurkat cell RNA spiked in. The CDR3 runs from the conserved cysteine through the conserved F or W. Fields, in order: CDR3 DNA, CDR3 protein, D gene, J gene, CDR3 length, clone size, V gene. D genes are given only for firm matches. Clone sizes are given selectively: once, few, many, or a class where the clone is expanded.

CDR3 DNA: TGTGCCAGCAACCCGAAGCGGGGCGCTAACTATGGCTACACCTTC; CDR3 protein: CASNPKRGANYGYTF; D gene: .; J gene: TRBJ1-2; CDR3 length: 15; clone size: many; V gene: TRBV21-1
CDR3 DNA: TGTGCCAGCACCGAGGATGGGGGGCCTTATTCACCCCTCCACTTT; CDR3 protein: CASTEDGGPYSPLHF; D gene: .; J gene: TRBJ1-6; CDR3 length: 15; clone size: .; V gene: TRBV7-6
CDR3 DNA: TGTGCCAGTACCCCGGGACGATTGAACACCGGGGAGCTGTTTTTT; CDR3 protein: CASTPGRLNTGELFF; D gene: .; J gene: TRBJ2-2; CDR3 length: 15; clone size: many; V gene: TRBV7-9
CDR3 DNA: TGTGCCAGCAGTTACGGTGCCGAGCAGTACTTC; CDR3 protein: CASSYGAEQYF; D gene: .; J gene: TRBJ2-7; CDR3 length: 11; clone size: many; V gene: TRBV6-5
CDR3 DNA: TGTGCCAGTACCGGAGAGGGGGGTGTGACAGATACGCAGTATTTT; CDR3 protein: CASTGEGGVTDTQYF; D gene: .; J gene: TRBJ2-3; CDR3 length: 15; clone size: many; V gene: TRBV19
CDR3 DNA: TGTGCCAGCAGCCAAGAGGGTTATACCTACGAGCAGTACTTC; CDR3 protein: CASSQEGYTYEQYF; D gene: .; J gene: TRBJ2-7; CDR3 length: 14; clone size: many; V gene: TRBV3-1
CDR3 DNA: TGCAGCGTTGGAGGTGGGGTTAATTCGGCCGGGGAGCTGTTTTTT; CDR3 protein: CSVGGGVNSAGELFF; D gene: .; J gene: TRBJ2-2; CDR3 length: 15; clone size: many; V gene: TRBV29-1
CDR3 DNA: TGTGCCAGCACTGTGAGAAACACCGGGGAGCTGTTTTTT; CDR3 protein: CASTVRNTGELFF; D gene: .; J gene: TRBJ2-2; CDR3 length: 13; clone size: many; V gene: TRBV6-6
CDR3 DNA: TGCGCCAGCAGCGCCAGCTACGAGCAGTACTTC; CDR3 protein: CASSASYEQYF; D gene: .; J gene: TRBJ2-7; CDR3 length: 11; clone size: many; V gene: TRBV10-2
CDR3 DNA: TGTGCCGGCAGCTTAGCGCTCGGGGGCACGGATACGCAGTATTTT; CDR3 protein: CAGSLALGGTDTQYF; D gene: .; J gene: TRBJ2-3; CDR3 length: 15; clone size: .; V gene: TRBV7-9
CDR3 DNA: TGTGCCAGCAGCGCACTTCTAGTGACCGGGGAGCTGTTTTTT; CDR3 protein: CASSALLVTGELFF; D gene: .; J gene: TRBJ2-2; CDR3 length: 14; clone size: .; V gene: TRBV9
CDR3 DNA: TGTGCCAGCAGCGCGACGAGCTCCTACAATGAGCAGTTCTTC; CDR3 protein: CASSATSSYNEQFF; D gene: .; J gene: TRBJ2-1; CDR3 length: 14; clone size: many; V gene: TRBV9
CDR3 DNA: TGCAGTGCTAGAGATCTCGCGGTAGCCAAAAACATTCAGTACTTC; CDR3 protein: CSARDLAVAKNIQYF; D gene: .; J gene: TRBJ2-4; CDR3 length: 15; clone size: many; V gene: TRBV20-1
CDR3 DNA: TGTGCCAGCAGCTCAATTCCAGGGAGCAATCAGCCCCAGCATTTT; CDR3 protein: CASSSIPGSNQPQHF; D gene: .; J gene: TRBJ1-5; CDR3 length: 15; clone size: many; V gene: TRBV27
CDR3 DNA: TGTGCCAGCAGCTTAGTTAGCGGGTCCGAACCCACCGGGGAGCTGTTTTTT; CDR3 protein: CASSLVSGSEPTGELFF; D gene: TRBD2; J gene: TRBJ2-2; CDR3 length: 17; clone size: many; V gene: TRBV11-3
CDR3 DNA: TGTGCCAGCAGTACACCCTTAGTATGGACAAGCGAGACCGGAAACACCATATATTTT; CDR3 protein: CASSTPLVWTSETGNTIYF; D gene: .; J gene: TRBJ1-3; CDR3 length: 19; clone size: many; V gene: TRBV28
CDR3 DNA: TGTGCCAGCAGTTTACCCGGTCGGGCAGATACGCAGTATTTT; CDR3 protein: CASSLPGRADTQYF; D gene: .; J gene: TRBJ2-3; CDR3 length: 14; clone size: many; V gene: TRBV27
CDR3 DNA: TGTGCCAGCACCGCGGGGGGCGGGGAGCTGTTTTTT; CDR3 protein: CASTAGGGELFF; D gene: TRBD2; J gene: TRBJ2-2; CDR3 length: 12; clone size: .; V gene: TRBV6-1
CDR3 DNA: TGTGCCAGCAGTGATGGACAGGCGCCGGTCTATGGCTACACCTTC; CDR3 protein: CASSDGQAPVYGYTF; D gene: TRBD1; J gene: TRBJ1-2; CDR3 length: 15; clone size: many; V gene: TRBV2
CDR3 DNA: TGTGCCAGCAGCTCAGGACAGGGTGTTAACTATGGCTACACCTTC; CDR3 protein: CASSSGQGVNYGYTF; D gene: TRBD1; J gene: TRBJ1-2; CDR3 length: 15; clone size: many; V gene: TRBV11-2
CDR3 DNA: TGCACTGCCCTAGCGGGAGGGCGAAGGGGTGAGCAGTTCTTC; CDR3 protein: CTALAGGRRGEQFF; D gene: TRBD2; J gene: TRBJ2-1; CDR3 length: 14; clone size: .; V gene: TRBV20-1
CDR3 DNA: TGTGCCAGCAGATTAAGCTCAGGGGGTTCCGTCAAAAACATTCAGTACTTC; CDR3 protein: CASRLSSGGSVKNIQYF; D gene: TRBD1; J gene: TRBJ2-4; CDR3 length: 17; clone size: many; V gene: TRBV6-1
CDR3 DNA: TGTGCCAGCAGCTCGATTTACAGGGATCGGTCCTATGGCTACACCTTC; CDR3 protein: CASSSIYRDRSYGYTF; D gene: .; J gene: TRBJ1-2; CDR3 length: 16; clone size: many; V gene: TRBV13
CDR3 DNA: TGTGCCAGCAGCTTATATCCGGCAGATACGCAGTATTTT; CDR3 protein: CASSLYPADTQYF; D gene: .; J gene: TRBJ2-3; CDR3 length: 13; clone size: many; V gene: TRBV11-2
CDR3 DNA: TGCAGCGTTGAAGGTGGGACAGCGCTCCGAGCTTTCTTT; CDR3 protein: CSVEGGTALRAFF; D gene: TRBD1; J gene: TRBJ1-1; CDR3 length: 13; clone size: many; V gene: TRBV29-1
CDR3 DNA: TGTGCCACCTCAGGGCCCCCGCCGGGCCCGCAGTTCTTC; CDR3 protein: CATSGPPPGPQFF; D gene: .; J gene: TRBJ2-1; CDR3 length: 13; clone size: .; V gene: TRBV3-1
CDR3 DNA: TGTGCCAGCAGGGGGAGAGTGGCGGGAGAGATGTCCGGGGAGCTGTTTTTT; CDR3 protein: CASRGRVAGEMSGELFF; D gene: TRBD2; J gene: TRBJ2-2; CDR3 length: 17; clone size: many; V gene: TRBV3-1
CDR3 DNA: TGTGCCAGCAGCTTAGTCAGACAGGGGTTCTACGAGCAGTACTTC; CDR3 protein: CASSLVRQGFYEQYF; D gene: TRBD1; J gene: TRBJ2-7; CDR3 length: 15; clone size: once; V gene: TRBV7-8
CDR3 DNA: TGTGCCAGCAGCATCGGGAGGACCTCCCAAGAGACCCAGTACTTC; CDR3 protein: CASSIGRTSQETQYF; D gene: TRBD2; J gene: TRBJ2-5; CDR3 length: 15; clone size: many; V gene: TRBV9
CDR3 DNA: TGTGCCAGTAGTATTCCCGGAGGGTACGAGCAGTACTTC; CDR3 protein: CASSIPGGYEQYF; D gene: .; J gene: TRBJ2-7; CDR3 length: 13; clone size: .; V gene: TRBV19
CDR3 DNA: TGTGCCAGCAGTCCTCAGGGGCTTTGGACTGAAGCTTTCTTT; CDR3 protein: CASSPQGLWTEAFF; D gene: .; J gene: TRBJ1-1; CDR3 length: 14; clone size: .; V gene: TRBV27
CDR3 DNA: TGCAGTGCGAGCAGTGGCCTCTCGGCCTACGGGCAGTACTTC; CDR3 protein: CSASSGLSAYGQYF; D gene: .; J gene: TRBJ2-7; CDR3 length: 14; clone size: few; V gene: TRBV20-1